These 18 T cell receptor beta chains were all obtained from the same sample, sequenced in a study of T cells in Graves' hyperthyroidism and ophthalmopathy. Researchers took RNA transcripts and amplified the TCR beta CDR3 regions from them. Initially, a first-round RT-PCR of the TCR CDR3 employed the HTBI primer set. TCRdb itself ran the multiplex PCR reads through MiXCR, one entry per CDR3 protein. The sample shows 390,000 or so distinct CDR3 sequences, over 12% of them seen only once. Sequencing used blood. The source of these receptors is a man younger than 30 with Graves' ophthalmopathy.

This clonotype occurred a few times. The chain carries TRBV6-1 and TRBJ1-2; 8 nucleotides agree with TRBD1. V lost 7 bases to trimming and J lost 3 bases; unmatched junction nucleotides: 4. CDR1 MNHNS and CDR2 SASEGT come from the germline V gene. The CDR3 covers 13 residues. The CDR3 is CASTKDRDYGYTF. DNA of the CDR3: TGTGCCAGCACCAAGGACAGGGACTATGGCTACACCTTC.

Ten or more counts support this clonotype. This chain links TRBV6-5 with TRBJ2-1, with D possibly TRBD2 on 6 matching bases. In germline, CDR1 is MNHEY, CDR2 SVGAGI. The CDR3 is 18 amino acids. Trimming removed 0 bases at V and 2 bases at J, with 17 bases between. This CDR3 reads CASSYSGGSVLTYNEQFF. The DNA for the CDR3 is TGTGCCAGCAGTTACTCGGGGGGATCAGTCTTGACCTACAATGAGCAGTTCTTC.

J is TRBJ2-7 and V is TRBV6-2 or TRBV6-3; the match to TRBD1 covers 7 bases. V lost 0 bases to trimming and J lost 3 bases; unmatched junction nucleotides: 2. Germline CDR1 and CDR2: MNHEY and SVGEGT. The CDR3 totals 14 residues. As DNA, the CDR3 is TGTGCCAGCAGTTACTCGACAGGGCTCTACGAGCAGTACTTC. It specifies CASSYSTGLYEQYF.

CDR3 sequence reads: CASSWTSGRTGEQFF. CDR3 DNA: TGTGCCAGCAGTTGGACTAGCGGGAGAACGGGTGAGCAGTTCTTC. This sequence joins TRBV2 and TRBJ2-1, with 13 nucleotides matching TRBD2. The CDR3 is made up of 15 amino acids. Trimming at V came to 5 bases and at J to 9 bases, leaving 7 bases not matched to a gene. The germline gives CDR1 SNHLY, CDR2 FYNNEI.

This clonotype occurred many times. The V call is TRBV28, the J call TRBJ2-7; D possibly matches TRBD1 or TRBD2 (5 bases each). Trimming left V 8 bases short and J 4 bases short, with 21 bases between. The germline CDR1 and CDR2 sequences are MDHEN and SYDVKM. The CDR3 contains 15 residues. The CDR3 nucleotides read TGTGCCAGCTTAAATGCTAGAGGGGCGCGATACGAGCAGTACTTC. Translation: CASLNARGARYEQYF.

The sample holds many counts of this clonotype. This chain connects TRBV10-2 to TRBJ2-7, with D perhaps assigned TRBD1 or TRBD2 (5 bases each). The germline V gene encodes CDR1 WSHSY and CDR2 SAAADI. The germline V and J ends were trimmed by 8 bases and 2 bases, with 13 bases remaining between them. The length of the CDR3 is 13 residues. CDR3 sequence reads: CASGGPGTYEQYF. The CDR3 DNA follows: TGCGCCAGCGGGGGTCCAGGGACCTACGAGCAGTACTTC.

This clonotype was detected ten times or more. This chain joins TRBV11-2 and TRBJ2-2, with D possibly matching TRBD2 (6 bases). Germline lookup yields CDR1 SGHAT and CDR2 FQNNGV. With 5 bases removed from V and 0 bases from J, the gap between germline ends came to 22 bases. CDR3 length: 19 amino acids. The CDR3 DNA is TGTGCCAGCAGCGCTGGCCTAGGGACGGGACTCGCGAACACCGGGGAGCTGTTTTTT. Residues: CASSAGLGTGLANTGELFF.

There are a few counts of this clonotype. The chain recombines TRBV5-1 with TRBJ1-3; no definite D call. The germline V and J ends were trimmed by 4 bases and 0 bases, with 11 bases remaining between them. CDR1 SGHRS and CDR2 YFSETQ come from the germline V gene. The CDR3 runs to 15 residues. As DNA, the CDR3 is TGCGCCAGCAGCGAAGAGAGGCCCTCTGGAAACACCATATATTTT. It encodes CASSEERPSGNTIYF.

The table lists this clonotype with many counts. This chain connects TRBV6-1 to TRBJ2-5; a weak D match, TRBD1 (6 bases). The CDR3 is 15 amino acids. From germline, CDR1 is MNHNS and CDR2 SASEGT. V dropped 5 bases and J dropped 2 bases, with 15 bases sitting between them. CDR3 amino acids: CASSLLGGTQETQYF. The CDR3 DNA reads TGTGCCAGCAGTCTCCTAGGGGGAACTCAAGAGACCCAGTACTTC.

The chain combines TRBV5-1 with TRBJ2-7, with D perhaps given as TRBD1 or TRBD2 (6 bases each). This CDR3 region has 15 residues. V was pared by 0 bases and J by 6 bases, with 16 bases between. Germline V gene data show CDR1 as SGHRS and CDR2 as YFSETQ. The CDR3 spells CASSLDGGGYGEQYF. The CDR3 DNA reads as TGCGCCAGCAGCTTGGACGGGGGCGGGTATGGCGAGCAGTACTTC.

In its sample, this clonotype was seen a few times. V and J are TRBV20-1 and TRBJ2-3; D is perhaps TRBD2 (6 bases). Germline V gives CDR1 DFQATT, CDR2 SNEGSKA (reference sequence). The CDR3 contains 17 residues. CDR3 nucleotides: TGCAGCGCGAAGGCTAGAAGCTGGAGGGAGCCCTCAGATACGCAGTATTTT. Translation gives CSAKARSWREPSDTQYF.

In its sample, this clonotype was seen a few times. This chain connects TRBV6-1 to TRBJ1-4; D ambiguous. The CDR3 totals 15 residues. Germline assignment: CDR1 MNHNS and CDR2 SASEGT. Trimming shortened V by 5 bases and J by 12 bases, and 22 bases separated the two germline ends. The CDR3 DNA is TGTGCCAGCAGTCCCCTTTTTATCACGCGGGAAGAACTGTTTTTT. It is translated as CASSPLFITREELFF.

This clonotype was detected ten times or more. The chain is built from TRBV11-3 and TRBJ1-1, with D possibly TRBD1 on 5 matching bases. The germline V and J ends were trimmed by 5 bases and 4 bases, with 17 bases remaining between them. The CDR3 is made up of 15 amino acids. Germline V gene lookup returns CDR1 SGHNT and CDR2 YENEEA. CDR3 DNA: TGTGCCAGCAGCCCACAGGCGGTTGGGGGCACTGAAGCTTTCTTT. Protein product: CASSPQAVGGTEAFF.

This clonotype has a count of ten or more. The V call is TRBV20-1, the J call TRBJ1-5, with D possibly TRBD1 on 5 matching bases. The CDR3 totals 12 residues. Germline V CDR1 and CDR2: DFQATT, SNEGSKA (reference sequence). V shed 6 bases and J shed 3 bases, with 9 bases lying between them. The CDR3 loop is CSAAGINQPQHF. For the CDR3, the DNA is TGCAGTGCCGCAGGGATCAATCAGCCCCAGCATTTT.

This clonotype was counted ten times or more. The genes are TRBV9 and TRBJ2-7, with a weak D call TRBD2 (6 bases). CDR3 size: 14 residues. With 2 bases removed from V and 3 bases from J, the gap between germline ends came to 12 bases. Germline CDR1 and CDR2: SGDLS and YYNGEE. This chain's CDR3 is CASSVTSSYYEQYF. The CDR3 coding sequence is TGTGCCAGCAGCGTTACTAGCAGCTACTACGAGCAGTACTTC.

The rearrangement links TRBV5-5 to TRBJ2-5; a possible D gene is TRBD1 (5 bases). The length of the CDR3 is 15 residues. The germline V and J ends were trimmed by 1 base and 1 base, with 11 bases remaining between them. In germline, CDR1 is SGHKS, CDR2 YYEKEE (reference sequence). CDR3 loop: CASSLSRVFQETQYF. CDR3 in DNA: TGTGCCAGCAGCTTGAGCAGGGTATTCCAAGAGACCCAGTACTTC.

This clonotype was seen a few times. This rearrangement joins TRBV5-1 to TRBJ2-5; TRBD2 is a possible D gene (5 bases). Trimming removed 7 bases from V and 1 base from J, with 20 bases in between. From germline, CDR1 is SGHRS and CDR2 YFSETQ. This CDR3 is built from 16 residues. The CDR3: CASHPGGFLLQETQYF. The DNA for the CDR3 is TGCGCCAGCCACCCTGGAGGCTTCCTACTCCAAGAGACCCAGTACTTC.

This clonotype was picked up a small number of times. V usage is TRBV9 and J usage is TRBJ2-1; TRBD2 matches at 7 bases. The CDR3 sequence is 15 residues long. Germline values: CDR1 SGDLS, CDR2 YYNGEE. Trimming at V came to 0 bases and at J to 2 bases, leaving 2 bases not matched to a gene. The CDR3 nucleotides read TGTGCCAGCAGCGTAGGCCTAGCGGCCTACAATGAGCAGTTCTTC. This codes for CASSVGLAAYNEQFF. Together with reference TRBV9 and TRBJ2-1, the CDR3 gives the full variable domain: DSGVTQTPKHLITATGQRVTLRCSPRSGDLSVYWYQQSLDQGLQFLIQYYNGEERAKGNILERFSAQQFPDLHSELNLSSLELGDSALYFCASSVGLAAYNEQFFGPGTRLTVL.